The T cell receptor (beta chain) under discussion was sequenced for a study of CD8+CD57+ T cells in acquired aplastic anemia. Background on the study: DNA recovered from sorted CD4+ and CD8+ cells had a mean of about 3 ug.

Using genomic DNA as the template, TCR beta VDJ and CDR3 profiling was carried out. MiXCR was run by TCRdb on the reads, yielding one entry per CDR3 protein. The data show 310,000 or so distinct CDR3 sequences, approximately 58% seen once. A remark on this clonotype: Its antigen remains unknown.

Patients chosen for sequencing had CD8+CD57+ cells that had expanded, as shown by flow cytometry. When blood sampling took place, the patients had received no therapy. Overall study results and limits: Patients and controls were not found to differ significantly in CD8+ Simpson's diversity.

The sequence derives from a human donor with aplastic anemia. Material for sequencing was sorted CD4+, CD8+, or CD8+CD57+ T cells (not recorded which) from PBMCs.

The CDR3: CASSFPPNRAPSYEQYF. The CDR3 nucleotides read TGTGCCAGCAGTTTCCCTCCTAACAGGGCGCCATCCTACGAGCAGTACTTC. The rearrangement joins TRBV6-6 to TRBJ2-7, with a weak D call TRBD1 (6 bases). The CDR3 is 17 amino acids. The V end lost 4 bases, the J end lost 1 base, and 20 bases lay between the germline ends. Germline loops: CDR1 MNHNY, CDR2 SVGAGI (reference sequence).